The rows below give T cell receptor beta chains drawn from one sample of a study of blood T cell repertoires in COVID-19. Clones were read by immunoSEQ multiplex PCR, and TCRdb kept only the in-frame ones, dropping some. The sample contains 350,000 to 450,000 clones, about 85% of which appear only once. The sequencing input was peripheral blood. These TCRs come from a woman aged 18-29 years with acute or convalescent COVID-19. Each CDR3 is given without its conserved first and last residue.

J gene: TRBJ1-3
V gene: TRBV19
CDR3 protein: ASSMKTFVSGNTIY

J gene: TRBJ1-5
V gene: TRBV6-5
CDR3 protein: ASSYSRGNQPQH

J gene: TRBJ1-4
V gene: TRBV19
CDR3 protein: ASSIIGQTNEKLF

J gene: TRBJ2-7
V gene: TRBV5-1
CDR3 protein: ASSSESGFEY

J gene: TRBJ1-6
V gene: TRBV28
CDR3 protein: ASCGGTGRNSPLH

J gene: TRBJ1-5
V gene: TRBV28
CDR3 protein: ASSLWQNSNQPQH

J gene: TRBJ1-2
V gene: TRBV27
CDR3 protein: ASSRGTGVSYGYT

J gene: TRBJ1-1
V gene: TRBV29-1
CDR3 protein: SGDRGLNTEAF

J gene: TRBJ2-2
V gene: TRBV7-2
CDR3 protein: ASSLLAGETGELF

J gene: TRBJ2-3
V gene: TRBV10-1
CDR3 protein: ASSLSTDTQY

J gene: TRBJ2-1
V gene: TRBV9
CDR3 protein: ASSGAGGGEQF

J gene: TRBJ2-3
V gene: TRBV27
CDR3 protein: ASSRLAGHTDTQY

J gene: TRBJ1-2
V gene: TRBV29-1
CDR3 protein: SVAGQGLYGYT

J gene: TRBJ1-2
V gene: TRBV10-2
CDR3 protein: ASSERGKDYGYT

J gene: TRBJ2-7
V gene: TRBV12-3/TRBV12-4
CDR3 protein: ASSQDREGEQY

J gene: TRBJ1-1
V gene: TRBV2
CDR3 protein: ASRIRGSGSEAF

J gene: TRBJ2-1
V gene: TRBV19
CDR3 protein: ASSTRQGAHRAQYNEQF

J gene: TRBJ1-2
V gene: TRBV27
CDR3 protein: ASSLTPRQATNYGYT

J gene: TRBJ1-2
V gene: TRBV6-4
CDR3 protein: ASSDSQTGEETNYGYT

J gene: TRBJ1-2
V gene: TRBV9
CDR3 protein: ASSVEWEQPT

J gene: TRBJ2-3
V gene: TRBV4-1
CDR3 protein: ASSQTGVWTDTQY

J gene: TRBJ2-5
V gene: TRBV28
CDR3 protein: ASSSHDRGRETQY

J gene: TRBJ2-2
V gene: TRBV7-2
CDR3 protein: ASSLPRRGTGELF

J gene: TRBJ1-1
V gene: TRBV15
CDR3 protein: ATTPQENTEAF

J gene: TRBJ1-2
V gene: TRBV14
CDR3 protein: ASRQGYGYT

J gene: TRBJ2-3
V gene: TRBV30
CDR3 protein: AWSRGAPDTQY

J gene: TRBJ2-5
V gene: TRBV12-5
CDR3 protein: ASAPQAGGTETQY

J gene: TRBJ1-1
V gene: TRBV19
CDR3 protein: ASSIAGTEAF

J gene: TRBJ2-1
V gene: TRBV27
CDR3 protein: ASSLSGTSGYNEQF

J gene: TRBJ1-2
V gene: TRBV27
CDR3 protein: ASSLFVVDRVSPGGYT

J gene: TRBJ1-1
V gene: TRBV2
CDR3 protein: ASSEALGQFTAGAEAF

J gene: TRBJ2-7
V gene: TRBV5-1
CDR3 protein: ASSEAVTAEQY

J gene: TRBJ2-2
V gene: TRBV5-5
CDR3 protein: ASSLPGQRNTGELF

J gene: TRBJ2-4
V gene: TRBV10-2
CDR3 protein: ASSVSPGQTKNIQY

J gene: TRBJ2-7
V gene: TRBV5-1
CDR3 protein: ASSFSTEAYEQY

J gene: TRBJ2-7
V gene: TRBV7-3
CDR3 protein: ASSSGLAGEGTHYEQY

J gene: TRBJ2-1
V gene: TRBV29-1
CDR3 protein: SHDSLRYNEQF

J gene: TRBJ2-3
V gene: TRBV19
CDR3 protein: ASSMGSGGISDTQY